These T cell receptor beta chains were read from a single sample in a study of cytomegalovirus exposure and HLA in healthy donors. This table comes from immunoSEQ multiplex PCR, and its TCRdb copy is limited to in-frame clones, with some not included. The sample has 90,000 to 110,000 clones, 60% to 80% seen once. The sample taken for sequencing was PBMCs. Receptors originate from a man aged 25 to 40 in good health and CMV-seronegative. Each CDR3 is given with its conserved first and last residue. Each record gives: V gene, clone size, D gene, J gene, CDR3 DNA, CDR3 protein. A D gene is named only where the DNA matches it firmly. For some rows the clone size is stated as once, few or many, or as a class when expanded; others skip it.

v_call: TRBV19; clone_size: -; d_call: TRBD1; j_call: TRBJ2-1; cdr3_nt: TGTGCCAGTAGTATGCGCACAGAGACAGGGTTAAGGGGAAATGAGCAGTTCTTC; cdr3_aa: CASSMRTETGLRGNEQFF
v_call: TRBV6-5; clone_size: -; d_call: -; j_call: TRBJ1-5; cdr3_nt: TGTGCCAGCAGTTACTCGGGGGGGGACCAGCCCCAGCATTTT; cdr3_aa: CASSYSGGDQPQHF
v_call: TRBV15; clone_size: -; d_call: TRBD2; j_call: TRBJ2-1; cdr3_nt: TGTGCCACCAGCCCCCTAGAGAGCGGGAGGGCCTACAATGAGCAGTTCTTC; cdr3_aa: CATSPLESGRAYNEQFF
v_call: TRBV5-1; clone_size: -; d_call: -; j_call: TRBJ2-3; cdr3_nt: TGCGCCAGCAGCCCCACAGGTAGCACAGATACGCAGTATTTT; cdr3_aa: CASSPTGSTDTQYF
v_call: TRBV18; clone_size: -; d_call: -; j_call: TRBJ2-3; cdr3_nt: TGTGCCAGCTCACCGCCCCGGGAGCGGGATACGCAGTATTTT; cdr3_aa: CASSPPRERDTQYF
v_call: TRBV5-1; clone_size: few; d_call: TRBD2; j_call: TRBJ2-7; cdr3_nt: TGCGCCAGCAGCGTTAGCGGGAGTGGGGACGAGCAGTACTTC; cdr3_aa: CASSVSGSGDEQYF
v_call: TRBV7-3; clone_size: -; d_call: TRBD1; j_call: TRBJ2-3; cdr3_nt: TGTGCCAGCAGGCGCAGGGGGCAGGAGGCAGATACGCAGTATTTT; cdr3_aa: CASRRRGQEADTQYF
v_call: TRBV6-6; clone_size: -; d_call: TRBD1; j_call: TRBJ1-3; cdr3_nt: TGTGCCAGCAGTTATGAGGGGGCGGGAGGAAACACCATATATTTT; cdr3_aa: CASSYEGAGGNTIYF
v_call: TRBV5-6; clone_size: once; d_call: TRBD2; j_call: TRBJ2-5; cdr3_nt: TGTGCCAGCAGCCCAGTCCCGGGGGGCCAAGAGACCCAGTACTTC; cdr3_aa: CASSPVPGGQETQYF
v_call: TRBV25-1; clone_size: -; d_call: -; j_call: TRBJ2-5; cdr3_nt: TGTGCCAGCCGGACCAACGGAGGGGAGACCCAGTACTTC; cdr3_aa: CASRTNGGETQYF
v_call: TRBV30; clone_size: -; d_call: TRBD1; j_call: TRBJ1-3; cdr3_nt: TGTGCCTGGAGTAGCGTCGGACAGGGTGGAAACACCATATATTTT; cdr3_aa: CAWSSVGQGGNTIYF
v_call: TRBV5-1; clone_size: -; d_call: -; j_call: TRBJ1-3; cdr3_nt: TGCGCCAGCAATGATGGCAGGGGAAACACCATATATTTT; cdr3_aa: CASNDGRGNTIYF
v_call: TRBV10-3; clone_size: -; d_call: -; j_call: TRBJ2-1; cdr3_nt: TGTGCCATCGGGGCTGAGAATGAGCAGTTCTTC; cdr3_aa: CAIGAENEQFF
v_call: TRBV15; clone_size: -; d_call: -; j_call: TRBJ1-5; cdr3_nt: TGTGCCACCAGCAGAGATTGTGAACAGGGCTTAAATCAGCCCCAGCATTTT; cdr3_aa: CATSRDCEQGLNQPQHF
v_call: TRBV2; clone_size: -; d_call: TRBD1; j_call: TRBJ1-4; cdr3_nt: TGTGCCAGCAGGGCCGGGACAGGGAGAACTAATGAAAAACTGTTTTTT; cdr3_aa: CASRAGTGRTNEKLFF
v_call: TRBV9; clone_size: -; d_call: -; j_call: TRBJ2-1; cdr3_nt: TGTGCCAGCAGTTCGGATCAGGGCTCCTACAATGAGCAGTTCTTC; cdr3_aa: CASSSDQGSYNEQFF
v_call: TRBV13; clone_size: few; d_call: TRBD1; j_call: TRBJ1-1; cdr3_nt: TGTGCCAGCAGCTCGAGACAGGGGATGACTGAAGCTTTCTTT; cdr3_aa: CASSSRQGMTEAFF
v_call: TRBV7-2; clone_size: -; d_call: -; j_call: TRBJ1-1; cdr3_nt: TGTGCCAGCAGCTTAGTTAGAGTGAACACTGAAGCTTTCTTT; cdr3_aa: CASSLVRVNTEAFF
v_call: TRBV6-5; clone_size: -; d_call: -; j_call: TRBJ2-5; cdr3_nt: TGTGCCAGCAGCGGGGTAAATGAAGAGACCCAGTACTTC; cdr3_aa: CASSGVNEETQYF
v_call: TRBV5-1; clone_size: -; d_call: -; j_call: TRBJ1-3; cdr3_nt: TGCGCCAGCAGCTTGAATCCGGGCTCTGGAAACACCATATATTTT; cdr3_aa: CASSLNPGSGNTIYF
v_call: TRBV5-4; clone_size: -; d_call: TRBD1; j_call: TRBJ1-1; cdr3_nt: TGTGCCAGCAGCTCCGGGACAGGGGGACTGTACACTGAAGCTTTCTTT; cdr3_aa: CASSSGTGGLYTEAFF
v_call: TRBV5-1; clone_size: -; d_call: TRBD2; j_call: TRBJ2-1; cdr3_nt: TGCGCCAGCAGCCCTGGACTAGCGGGGGGTCTCTACAATGAGCAGTTCTTC; cdr3_aa: CASSPGLAGGLYNEQFF
v_call: TRBV11-2; clone_size: once; d_call: -; j_call: TRBJ2-7; cdr3_nt: TGTGCCAGCAACCAGGGGAGCTACGAGCAGTACTTC; cdr3_aa: CASNQGSYEQYF
v_call: TRBV6-6; clone_size: few; d_call: -; j_call: TRBJ2-5; cdr3_nt: TGTGCCAGCGGGAGTCAGACCCAGTACTTC; cdr3_aa: CASGSQTQYF
v_call: TRBV5-1; clone_size: -; d_call: TRBD1; j_call: TRBJ2-4; cdr3_nt: TGCGCCAGCGGCTCGGACAGGGGGAAAAACATTCAGTACTTC; cdr3_aa: CASGSDRGKNIQYF
v_call: TRBV6-7; clone_size: -; d_call: TRBD1; j_call: TRBJ2-1; cdr3_nt: TGTGCCAGCAGTTACTTCGGACAGGGGAACCATGAGCAGTTCTTC; cdr3_aa: CASSYFGQGNHEQFF
v_call: TRBV11-3; clone_size: -; d_call: TRBD1; j_call: TRBJ1-2; cdr3_nt: TGTGCCAGCAGCTTAGGACAGGGGGCGAACTATGGCTACACCTTC; cdr3_aa: CASSLGQGANYGYTF
v_call: TRBV5-5; clone_size: -; d_call: TRBD1; j_call: TRBJ1-4; cdr3_nt: TGTGCCAGCAGCTTAGGAATGGGACAGAAAACGGAAAAACTGTTTTTT; cdr3_aa: CASSLGMGQKTEKLFF
v_call: TRBV7-9; clone_size: -; d_call: TRBD2; j_call: TRBJ2-3; cdr3_nt: TGTGCCAGCAGCTCAGGACTAGCGGGAGTGTATGATACGCAGTATTTT; cdr3_aa: CASSSGLAGVYDTQYF
v_call: TRBV5-1; clone_size: -; d_call: TRBD2; j_call: TRBJ2-7; cdr3_nt: TGCGCCAGCAGCTTCCTCGGGAGGGCTGACTACGAGCAGTACTTC; cdr3_aa: CASSFLGRADYEQYF
v_call: TRBV9; clone_size: -; d_call: -; j_call: TRBJ1-1; cdr3_nt: TGTGCCAGCAGCGTAGCTTACCAGGGAGAAGCTTTCTTT; cdr3_aa: CASSVAYQGEAFF
v_call: TRBV5-1; clone_size: -; d_call: TRBD1; j_call: TRBJ1-2; cdr3_nt: TGCGCCAGCAGCTTGGCCGAGGGGGCAAGGTATGGCTACACCTTC; cdr3_aa: CASSLAEGARYGYTF
v_call: TRBV11-3; clone_size: -; d_call: -; j_call: TRBJ2-7; cdr3_nt: TGTGCCAGCAGCCCCGGGGGAGATAGTTCCTACGAGCAGTACTTC; cdr3_aa: CASSPGGDSSYEQYF
v_call: TRBV5-1; clone_size: -; d_call: TRBD1; j_call: TRBJ1-2; cdr3_nt: TGCGCCAGCAGCTTACAGGGGGACTCTAACTATGGCTACACCTTC; cdr3_aa: CASSLQGDSNYGYTF
v_call: TRBV28; clone_size: -; d_call: TRBD2; j_call: TRBJ2-1; cdr3_nt: TGTGCCAGCAGGCCCAGCCCTAGCGGGAGCTACAATGAGCAGTTCTTC; cdr3_aa: CASRPSPSGSYNEQFF
v_call: TRBV5-5; clone_size: -; d_call: TRBD2; j_call: TRBJ2-3; cdr3_nt: TGTGCCAGCAGCCGGGGGGGGCGCGGAGATACGCAGTATTTT; cdr3_aa: CASSRGGRGDTQYF
v_call: TRBV29-1; clone_size: -; d_call: -; j_call: TRBJ2-1; cdr3_nt: TGCAGCGTGGCGGGGAGCTCCTACAATGAGCAGTTCTTC; cdr3_aa: CSVAGSSYNEQFF
v_call: TRBV28; clone_size: once; d_call: -; j_call: TRBJ2-1; cdr3_nt: TGTGCCAGCAGTCGGCAGACTAGTAACAATGAGCAGTTCTTC; cdr3_aa: CASSRQTSNNEQFF
v_call: TRBV10-3; clone_size: medium-sized; d_call: -; j_call: TRBJ1-1; cdr3_nt: TGTGCCACCAGGGGAGAGGCTGAAGCTTTCTTT; cdr3_aa: CATRGEAEAFF
v_call: TRBV7-8; clone_size: -; d_call: TRBD1; j_call: TRBJ1-5; cdr3_nt: TGTGCCAGCAGCACCCGCGGGACAGGGGGCCCCTCTAGCAATCAGCCCCAGCATTTT; cdr3_aa: CASSTRGTGGPSSNQPQHF
v_call: TRBV18; clone_size: -; d_call: TRBD1; j_call: TRBJ2-5; cdr3_nt: TGTGCCAGCTCACCACGGTTTACGGGACAGACAAAAGAGACCCAGTACTTC; cdr3_aa: CASSPRFTGQTKETQYF
v_call: TRBV9; clone_size: -; d_call: TRBD2; j_call: TRBJ2-7; cdr3_nt: TGTGCCAGCTGCCATGGGGGGGGGTCCTACGAGCAGTACTTC; cdr3_aa: CASCHGGGSYEQYF
v_call: TRBV14; clone_size: -; d_call: TRBD1; j_call: TRBJ1-2; cdr3_nt: TGTGCCAGCAGCCAAGAAGTGGGACAGAGTTATGGCTACACCTTC; cdr3_aa: CASSQEVGQSYGYTF
v_call: TRBV4-3; clone_size: -; d_call: -; j_call: TRBJ2-1; cdr3_nt: TGCGCCAGCAGCCAAGCGGTTACTACGGGTGGGCAGTTCTTC; cdr3_aa: CASSQAVTTGGQFF
v_call: TRBV19; clone_size: -; d_call: -; j_call: TRBJ1-5; cdr3_nt: TGTGCCAGTACGGGGAGGAACAATCAGCCCCAGCATTTT; cdr3_aa: CASTGRNNQPQHF
v_call: TRBV11-3; clone_size: -; d_call: TRBD1; j_call: TRBJ1-4; cdr3_nt: TGTGCCAGCAGCAGGGACAGGGAGGCAAAACTGTTTTTT; cdr3_aa: CASSRDREAKLFF
v_call: TRBV28; clone_size: once; d_call: -; j_call: TRBJ1-2; cdr3_nt: TGTGCCAGCAGGGGGCCCCCTACAGGGAGTTCGAGCTACACCTTC; cdr3_aa: CASRGPPTGSSSYTF
v_call: TRBV12-2; clone_size: -; d_call: -; j_call: TRBJ2-7; cdr3_nt: TGTGCAAGTCGCTTAGAAGCAGCGGGAGGGCCCTACGAGCAGTACTTC; cdr3_aa: CASRLEAAGGPYEQYF
v_call: TRBV5-1; clone_size: -; d_call: -; j_call: TRBJ1-2; cdr3_nt: TGCGCCAGCAGCTTGGCAGGGGCGGGTGGCTACACCTTC; cdr3_aa: CASSLAGAGGYTF
v_call: TRBV10-3; clone_size: once; d_call: TRBD1; j_call: TRBJ1-2; cdr3_nt: TGTGCCATCGGTCAACAGGGGGCAAACTATGGCTACACCTTC; cdr3_aa: CAIGQQGANYGYTF
v_call: TRBV6-1; clone_size: -; d_call: TRBD2; j_call: TRBJ2-7; cdr3_nt: TGTGCCAGCAGTCCACGACTAGCGAGCCCCTACGAGCAGTACTTC; cdr3_aa: CASSPRLASPYEQYF
v_call: TRBV13; clone_size: many; d_call: TRBD1; j_call: TRBJ2-7; cdr3_nt: TGTGCCAGCAGCTTCCGGCCGGGACAGGGATACGAGCAGTACTTC; cdr3_aa: CASSFRPGQGYEQYF
v_call: TRBV6-5; clone_size: -; d_call: -; j_call: TRBJ2-6; cdr3_nt: TGTGCCAGCAGCCGACCGGGGGCTGGGGCCAACGTCCTGACTTTC; cdr3_aa: CASSRPGAGANVLTF
v_call: TRBV27; clone_size: -; d_call: -; j_call: TRBJ2-1; cdr3_nt: TGTGCCAGCAGTTTATCGGGGGGGGGACAGGCCTTTGAGCAGTTCTTC; cdr3_aa: CASSLSGGGQAFEQFF